The entry below gives a single T cell receptor beta chain sequence along with its context. Its antigen is unknown. This record comes from a study of T-cell reconstitution after alpha-beta-depleted transplantation in children. General observations from the study: Surviving recipient cells, namely T cells and thymic progenitors, were the source of high day-60 TCRbeta diversity in some patients. Expanded graft clones numbering several hundred reportedly gave rise to alpha-beta T cells about two months after transplant. The authors attributed T-cell counts and diversity one year after transplant mostly to newly produced T cells.

The authors prepared the TCRbeta library with unique molecular identifiers. MiXCR, run by TCRdb on the PCR reads, gives a single entry per CDR3 protein. This sample yields some 260,000 distinct CDR3 sequences, of which 24% are seen a single time; roughly 5% belongs to the top ten. This CDR3 is 17 amino acids long. V lost 5 bases, J lost 5 bases, and 11 bases stayed unmatched. The source is a female patient aged 2-15 years who had a stem cell transplant for congenital amegakaryocytic thrombocytopenia, so the T cells may come from the graft donor. This sequence joins TRBV12-3 or TRBV12-4 and TRBJ2-3; 12 nucleotides agree with TRBD2. Sequences were derived from PBMCs, mostly from graft donor cells, sampled 360 days after TCRalphabeta/CD19-depleted stem cell transplant. The CDR3 coding sequence is TGTGCCAGCAGTGGAGACCTAGCGGGGGGGCTAGGAGATACGCAGTATTTT. It is translated as CASSGDLAGGLGDTQYF.